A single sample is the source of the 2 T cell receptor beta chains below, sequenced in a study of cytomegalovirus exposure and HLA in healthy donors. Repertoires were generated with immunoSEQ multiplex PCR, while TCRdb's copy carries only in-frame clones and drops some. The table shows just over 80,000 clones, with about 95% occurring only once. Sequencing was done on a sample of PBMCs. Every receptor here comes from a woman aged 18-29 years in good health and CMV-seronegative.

CDR3 in amino acids: CSARTGGVLYF. The DNA for the CDR3 is TGCAGTGCTAGAACGGGGGGCGTCCTATATTTT. J is TRBJ1-3 and V is TRBV20-1; possible D gene TRBD1, 6 bases. Germline CDR1 DFQATT, CDR2 SNEGSKA (reference sequence). This CDR3 region has 11 residues. With 2 bases removed from V and 14 bases from J, the gap between germline ends came to 13 bases.

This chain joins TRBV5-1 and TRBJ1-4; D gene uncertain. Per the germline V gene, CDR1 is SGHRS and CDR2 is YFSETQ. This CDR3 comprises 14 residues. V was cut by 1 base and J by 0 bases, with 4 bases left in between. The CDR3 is CASSLTTTNEKLFF. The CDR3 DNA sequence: TGCGCCAGCAGCTTGACTACAACTAATGAAAAACTGTTTTTT.